A selection of T cell receptor beta chains follows, all from one sample in a study of T cell responses to AZD1222 COVID-19 vaccine. Data came from immunoSEQ multiplex PCR; TCRdb stores just in-frame clones and leaves some out. Here the sample spans 100,000 to 150,000 clones, around nine tenths being singletons. This specimen was peripheral blood, taken on day 0 of AZD1222 vaccination. Receptors originate from an adult in good health. CDR3s include the opening cysteine and the closing phenylalanine or tryptophan. The order of the fields is J gene, V gene, clone size, D gene, CDR3 DNA, CDR3 protein. A D gene is named only where the DNA matches it firmly. Only part of the rows carry a size: once, few, many, or a class if the clone is expanded.

j_gene: TRBJ1-1
v_gene: TRBV7-6
abundance: .
d_gene: TRBD1
CDR3nt: TGTGCCAGCAGCCTTAACAGGGGCACTGAAGCTTTCTTT
CDR3aa: CASSLNRGTEAFF

j_gene: TRBJ2-7
v_gene: TRBV27
abundance: .
d_gene: TRBD2
CDR3nt: TGTGCCAGCAGTTCAGGACTAGGGAACGAGCAGTACTTC
CDR3aa: CASSSGLGNEQYF

j_gene: TRBJ2-7
v_gene: TRBV19
abundance: .
d_gene: TRBD2
CDR3nt: TGTGCCAGTAGTACCGGACTGTCTAGCGGGAGATTGTCCTACGAGCAGTACTTC
CDR3aa: CASSTGLSSGRLSYEQYF

j_gene: TRBJ1-1
v_gene: TRBV7-9
abundance: .
d_gene: .
CDR3nt: TGTGCCAGCAGCTTCGGGCGGACCCTCATGAACACTGAAGCTTTCTTT
CDR3aa: CASSFGRTLMNTEAFF

j_gene: TRBJ1-5
v_gene: TRBV12-5
abundance: .
d_gene: .
CDR3nt: TGTGCTAGTGCCTTAGGCGGGCCCCAGCATTTT
CDR3aa: CASALGGPQHF

j_gene: TRBJ1-2
v_gene: TRBV5-6
abundance: .
d_gene: TRBD1
CDR3nt: TGTGCCAGCAGCTTACAGGGGACTAACTATGGCTACACCTTC
CDR3aa: CASSLQGTNYGYTF

j_gene: TRBJ1-2
v_gene: TRBV4-2
abundance: .
d_gene: .
CDR3nt: TGTGCCAGCAGCCAAGCGGGGGGTTATGGCTACACCTTC
CDR3aa: CASSQAGGYGYTF

j_gene: TRBJ2-5
v_gene: TRBV6-5
abundance: .
d_gene: .
CDR3nt: TGTGCCAGCAGTCGTTGGATCAAAGAGACCCAGTACTTC
CDR3aa: CASSRWIKETQYF

j_gene: TRBJ2-5
v_gene: TRBV5-4
abundance: once
d_gene: TRBD1
CDR3nt: TGTGCCAGCAGCCCCCCGGGACAGGGACTCCGGGCCCAGTACTTC
CDR3aa: CASSPPGQGLRAQYF

j_gene: TRBJ2-6
v_gene: TRBV7-3
abundance: .
d_gene: TRBD2
CDR3nt: TGTGCCAGCAGCTTAACGTCAGGGCGGGAGGGCAGCTCTGGGGCCAACGTCCTGACTTTC
CDR3aa: CASSLTSGREGSSGANVLTF

j_gene: TRBJ2-6
v_gene: TRBV15
abundance: .
d_gene: .
CDR3nt: TGTGCCACCAGCAGGGAAAGGGGCACTGGGGCCAACGTCCTGACTTTC
CDR3aa: CATSRERGTGANVLTF

j_gene: TRBJ2-1
v_gene: TRBV6-1
abundance: .
d_gene: .
CDR3nt: TGTGCCAGCAGTGAAAGCTTGTACCGTTCGAGCTACAATGAGCAGTTCTTC
CDR3aa: CASSESLYRSSYNEQFF

j_gene: TRBJ1-1
v_gene: TRBV5-4
abundance: .
d_gene: .
CDR3nt: TGTGCCAGCAGCTTGGCGGCAGGGAAGAACACTGAAGCTTTCTTT
CDR3aa: CASSLAAGKNTEAFF

j_gene: TRBJ1-2
v_gene: TRBV2
abundance: .
d_gene: .
CDR3nt: TGTGCCAGCTTCAGGGTCAGCTATGGCTACACCTTC
CDR3aa: CASFRVSYGYTF

j_gene: TRBJ2-7
v_gene: TRBV18
abundance: .
d_gene: .
CDR3nt: TGTGCCAGCTCACCAAGAGGTGGAACAGGCCTCTCCTACGAGCAGTACTTC
CDR3aa: CASSPRGGTGLSYEQYF

j_gene: TRBJ1-1
v_gene: TRBV5-1
abundance: .
d_gene: .
CDR3nt: TGCGCCAGCAGCTTACAGACAGGTAAAGACACTGAAGCTTTCTTT
CDR3aa: CASSLQTGKDTEAFF

j_gene: TRBJ2-2
v_gene: TRBV7-9
abundance: .
d_gene: .
CDR3nt: TGTGCCAGCAGCACCTGGGGGGCCCAGAGGACCGGGGAGCTGTTTTTT
CDR3aa: CASSTWGAQRTGELFF

j_gene: TRBJ2-1
v_gene: TRBV4-3
abundance: .
d_gene: .
CDR3nt: TGCGCCAGCAGCCAAGACTACAGTACCGGTGAGCAGTTCTTC
CDR3aa: CASSQDYSTGEQFF

j_gene: TRBJ1-4
v_gene: TRBV19
abundance: .
d_gene: .
CDR3nt: TGTGCCAGTAGTCCCGGCCAGCCGGGTCCCGAAAAACTGTTTTTT
CDR3aa: CASSPGQPGPEKLFF

j_gene: TRBJ2-1
v_gene: TRBV6-5
abundance: .
d_gene: TRBD2
CDR3nt: TGTGCCAGCAGTTCCTTAGCGGGAGGGCCGAGTGAGCAGTTCTTC
CDR3aa: CASSSLAGGPSEQFF

j_gene: TRBJ1-5
v_gene: TRBV5-8
abundance: .
d_gene: .
CDR3nt: TGTGCCAGCAGCTTGGACAGCAATCAGCCCCAGCATTTT
CDR3aa: CASSLDSNQPQHF

j_gene: TRBJ1-6
v_gene: TRBV2
abundance: .
d_gene: .
CDR3nt: TGTGCCAGCAGTGAAGAGGCGGTGAGCTCCTATAATTCACCCCTCCACTTT
CDR3aa: CASSEEAVSSYNSPLHF

j_gene: TRBJ2-7
v_gene: TRBV9
abundance: .
d_gene: .
CDR3nt: TGTGCCAGCAGCGCCGACCCGGGACCCCCCCCCTACGAGCAGTACTTC
CDR3aa: CASSADPGPPPYEQYF

j_gene: TRBJ1-1
v_gene: TRBV18
abundance: once
d_gene: TRBD1
CDR3nt: TGTGCCAGCTCACCTGGACAGGGGGTGAAGAACACTGAAGCTTTCTTT
CDR3aa: CASSPGQGVKNTEAFF

j_gene: TRBJ2-1
v_gene: TRBV9
abundance: .
d_gene: .
CDR3nt: TGTGCCAGCAGCGTTTCGGAAGGGCCGTACAATGAGCAGTTCTTC
CDR3aa: CASSVSEGPYNEQFF

j_gene: TRBJ2-3
v_gene: TRBV7-8
abundance: .
d_gene: .
CDR3nt: TGTGCCAGCAGCTTACCGATCGGCAGGGGCACAGATACGCAGTATTTT
CDR3aa: CASSLPIGRGTDTQYF

j_gene: TRBJ2-5
v_gene: TRBV5-8
abundance: .
d_gene: .
CDR3nt: TGTGCCAGCAGCTTGGGCCAGGGGAGGGAAGAGACCCAGTACTTC
CDR3aa: CASSLGQGREETQYF

j_gene: TRBJ1-1
v_gene: TRBV19
abundance: .
d_gene: TRBD1
CDR3nt: TGTGCCAGTAGCATACAGGGGGCAAATACTGAAGCTTTCTTT
CDR3aa: CASSIQGANTEAFF

j_gene: TRBJ2-7
v_gene: TRBV20-1
abundance: .
d_gene: .
CDR3nt: TGCAGTGCTAGTCCTCGACTAGAGCAGTACTTC
CDR3aa: CSASPRLEQYF

j_gene: TRBJ2-1
v_gene: TRBV3-1/TRBV3-2
abundance: .
d_gene: .
CDR3nt: TGTGCCAGCAGCCAAGGAGCGGCAGACAATGAGCAGTTCTTC
CDR3aa: CASSQGAADNEQFF

j_gene: TRBJ1-5
v_gene: TRBV10-2
abundance: .
d_gene: .
CDR3nt: TGCGCCAGCAGTGAGTCGGTAGTCCAGCCCCAGCATTTT
CDR3aa: CASSESVVQPQHF

j_gene: TRBJ1-1
v_gene: TRBV7-8
abundance: .
d_gene: .
CDR3nt: TGTGCCAGCGCCAGGGAGGGACCTGAAGCTTTCTTT
CDR3aa: CASAREGPEAFF

j_gene: TRBJ1-2
v_gene: TRBV19
abundance: .
d_gene: .
CDR3nt: TGTGCCAGCGGTCGAGGGGACTACAGGGGCTACACCTTC
CDR3aa: CASGRGDYRGYTF

j_gene: TRBJ1-1
v_gene: TRBV3-1/TRBV3-2
abundance: .
d_gene: .
CDR3nt: TGTGCCAGCAGCCCCCGGTTGGAGAACACTGAAGCTTTCTTT
CDR3aa: CASSPRLENTEAFF

j_gene: TRBJ1-6
v_gene: TRBV6-2/TRBV6-3
abundance: .
d_gene: .
CDR3nt: TGTGCCAGCAGTTATCGGCGACCTAATAATTCACCCCTCCACTTT
CDR3aa: CASSYRRPNNSPLHF

j_gene: TRBJ1-4
v_gene: TRBV3-1/TRBV3-2
abundance: once
d_gene: TRBD1
CDR3nt: TGTGCCAGCAGGACAGGGGTAAATGAAAAACTGTTTTTT
CDR3aa: CASRTGVNEKLFF

j_gene: TRBJ1-4
v_gene: TRBV6-2/TRBV6-3
abundance: .
d_gene: .
CDR3nt: TGTGCCAGCAGTTACCCCCCCCCGGAGCTGTTAGCAACTAATGAAAAACTGTTTTTT
CDR3aa: CASSYPPPELLATNEKLFF

j_gene: TRBJ2-3
v_gene: TRBV7-3
abundance: .
d_gene: .
CDR3nt: TGTGCCAGCAGATTATCCAGCGCTGCGGATACGCAGTATTTT
CDR3aa: CASRLSSAADTQYF

j_gene: TRBJ2-6
v_gene: TRBV6-5
abundance: .
d_gene: .
CDR3nt: TGTGCCAGCAGTCCCCAGGCTTCGGGGGCCAACGTCCTGACTTTC
CDR3aa: CASSPQASGANVLTF

j_gene: TRBJ1-2
v_gene: TRBV6-5
abundance: .
d_gene: .
CDR3nt: TGTGCCAGCTCTGAGTCAGGGAACAGCTACACCTTC
CDR3aa: CASSESGNSYTF

j_gene: TRBJ2-1
v_gene: TRBV7-2
abundance: .
d_gene: TRBD2
CDR3nt: TGTGCCAGCAGCCTAACTAGCGGGGGGGCCGGGCAGTTCTTC
CDR3aa: CASSLTSGGAGQFF

j_gene: TRBJ1-1
v_gene: TRBV4-1
abundance: .
d_gene: TRBD1
CDR3nt: TGCGCCAGCAGCCAAGAAGGAGGCAGGGGGCCCACTGAAGCTTTCTTT
CDR3aa: CASSQEGGRGPTEAFF

j_gene: TRBJ1-1
v_gene: TRBV3-1/TRBV3-2
abundance: .
d_gene: .
CDR3nt: TGTGCCAGCAGCCAACCCTCGGGGGGAGGGAGGACTGAAGCTTTCTTT
CDR3aa: CASSQPSGGGRTEAFF

j_gene: TRBJ1-4
v_gene: TRBV7-6
abundance: .
d_gene: .
CDR3nt: TGTGCCAGCAGCCTGGGGCAGGGTAATGAAAAACTGTTTTTT
CDR3aa: CASSLGQGNEKLFF

j_gene: TRBJ2-3
v_gene: TRBV7-2
abundance: .
d_gene: TRBD1
CDR3nt: TGTGCCAGCAGCGCGACAGGGTCAGATACGCAGTATTTT
CDR3aa: CASSATGSDTQYF

j_gene: TRBJ2-7
v_gene: TRBV7-9
abundance: few
d_gene: .
CDR3nt: TGTGCCAGCAGCCCCCGGGACACCTACGAGCAGTACTTC
CDR3aa: CASSPRDTYEQYF

j_gene: TRBJ1-2
v_gene: TRBV10-3
abundance: once
d_gene: .
CDR3nt: TGTGCCATCAGTGACCTCGGCGTTAATGGCTACACCTTC
CDR3aa: CAISDLGVNGYTF

j_gene: TRBJ1-3
v_gene: TRBV5-1
abundance: .
d_gene: TRBD1
CDR3nt: TGCGCCAGCAGCTTGGGACAGGGGGATTGGAACACCATATATTTT
CDR3aa: CASSLGQGDWNTIYF

j_gene: TRBJ2-5
v_gene: TRBV30
abundance: .
d_gene: TRBD2
CDR3nt: TGTGCCTGGAGTATGGGACTAGCGGGTTTCCAAGAGACCCAGTACTTC
CDR3aa: CAWSMGLAGFQETQYF

j_gene: TRBJ1-5
v_gene: TRBV24-1
abundance: .
d_gene: .
CDR3nt: TGTGCCACCAGTGAGGCGGACTCCCGGCCCCAGCATTTT
CDR3aa: CATSEADSRPQHF

j_gene: TRBJ2-1
v_gene: TRBV18
abundance: .
d_gene: TRBD2
CDR3nt: TGTGCCAGCTCGCGCCAAGCGGGGACCACCTACAATGAGCAGTTCTTC
CDR3aa: CASSRQAGTTYNEQFF

j_gene: TRBJ2-7
v_gene: TRBV27
abundance: .
d_gene: TRBD1
CDR3nt: TGTGCCAGCAGTTTATCGGGGACAGGGCAAATCTCCTACGAGCAGTACTTC
CDR3aa: CASSLSGTGQISYEQYF

j_gene: TRBJ2-1
v_gene: TRBV27
abundance: once
d_gene: .
CDR3nt: TGTGCCAGCAGTTTAGTGGGCAATGAGCAGTTCTTC
CDR3aa: CASSLVGNEQFF

j_gene: TRBJ1-5
v_gene: TRBV24-1
abundance: .
d_gene: .
CDR3nt: TGTGCCACCAGTGATACCGGGGACCCCCAGCATTTT
CDR3aa: CATSDTGDPQHF

j_gene: TRBJ1-2
v_gene: TRBV6-6
abundance: .
d_gene: .
CDR3nt: TGTGCCAGCAGTTCTCCCCAGAGAAGATTCTATGGCTACACCTTC
CDR3aa: CASSSPQRRFYGYTF